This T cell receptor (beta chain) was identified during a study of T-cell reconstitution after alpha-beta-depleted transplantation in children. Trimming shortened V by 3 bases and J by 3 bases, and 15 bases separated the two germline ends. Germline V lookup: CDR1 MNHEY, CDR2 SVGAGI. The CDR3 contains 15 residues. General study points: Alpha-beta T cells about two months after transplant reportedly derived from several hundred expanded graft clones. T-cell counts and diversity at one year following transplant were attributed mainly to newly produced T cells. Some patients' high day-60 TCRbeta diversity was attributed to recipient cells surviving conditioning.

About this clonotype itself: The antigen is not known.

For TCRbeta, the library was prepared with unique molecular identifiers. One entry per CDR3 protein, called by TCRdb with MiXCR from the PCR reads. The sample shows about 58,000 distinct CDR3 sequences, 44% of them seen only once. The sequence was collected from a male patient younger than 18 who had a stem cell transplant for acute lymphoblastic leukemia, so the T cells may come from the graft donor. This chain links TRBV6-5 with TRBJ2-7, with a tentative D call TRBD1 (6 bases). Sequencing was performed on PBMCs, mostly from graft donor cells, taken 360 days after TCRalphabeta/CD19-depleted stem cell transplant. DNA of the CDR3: TGTGCCAGCAGTTATCGGACAGTTAGTCACTACGAGCAGTACTTC. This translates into CASSYRTVSHYEQYF.